These 16 T cell receptor beta chains originate from one sample sequenced in a study of blood T cell repertoires in COVID-19. Some clones are missing from TCRdb's copy, which holds only in-frame ones; the method was immunoSEQ multiplex PCR. The sample has about 250,000 clones; 86% are singletons. The sample comprised peripheral blood. The receptors were sampled from a woman aged 55-69 years who had recovered from COVID-19.

V gene TRBV6-5 combines with J gene TRBJ1-2; 9 bases match TRBD1. Germline trimming cut 6 bases from V and 3 bases from J; bases unmatched to any gene: 2. Germline CDR1 is MNHEY and CDR2 is SVGAGI. This CDR3 contains 13 residues. Here the CDR3 DNA reads TGTGCCAGCAGCCGACAGGGGGACTATGGCTACACCTTC. It encodes CASSRQGDYGYTF.

This rearrangement joins TRBV13 to TRBJ1-6, with a tentative D call TRBD1 (5 bases). Germline V gene lookup returns CDR1 PRHDT and CDR2 FYEKMQ (reference sequence). The CDR3 loop spans 14 amino acids. Trimming took 2 bases from V and 7 from J, leaving 9 bases between them. The CDR3 loop reads CASSLRGRNSPLHF. In DNA form, the CDR3 reads TGTGCCAGCAGCTTAAGGGGTAGGAATTCACCCCTCCACTTT.

This chain joins TRBV20-1 and TRBJ2-1, with TRBD2 as a possible D gene (6 bases). The ends were cut back, 1 base at V and 12 bases at J, with 10 bases in the middle. Germline assignment: CDR1 DFQATT and CDR2 SNEGSKA (reference sequence). The CDR3 consists of 11 residues. CDR3 region: CSARGDLGQFF. The CDR3 DNA reads as TGCAGTGCTAGAGGGGACTTAGGGCAGTTCTTC.

The V call is TRBV5-5, the J call TRBJ1-3, with D maybe TRBD1 (5 bases). This CDR3 has 16 residues. The germline gives CDR1 SGHKS, CDR2 YYEKEE (reference sequence). With 4 bases removed from V and 0 bases from J, the gap between germline ends came to 14 bases. The CDR3 region has the DNA TGTGCCAGCAGCCCCCGGGACTATAGCTCTGGAAACACCATATATTTT. Its protein is CASSPRDYSSGNTIYF.

The chain combines TRBV18 with TRBJ2-1, with 10 bases lining up with TRBD2. The germline V gene has CDR1 KGHSH and CDR2 LQKENI. J gave up 7 bases and V 0 bases, and 3 bases lay outside the gene matches. This CDR3 is 15 amino acids long. CDR3 sequence: CASSPPSGGANEQFF. The CDR3, as DNA: TGTGCCAGCTCACCACCGAGCGGGGGGGCGAATGAGCAGTTCTTC.

The CDR3 DNA reads TGCGCCAGCAGCCAAGATTTCCCCTCCCCCAGGGGCCAGTACTTC. Translation gives CASSQDFPSPRGQYF. The chain is built from TRBV4-3 and TRBJ2-5; TRBD1 might be the D (6 bases). The V end was cut by 0 bases, the J end by 10 bases, with 18 bases between. Per the germline V gene, CDR1 is LGHNA and CDR2 is YSLEER. The CDR3 spans 15 residues.

The chain couples TRBV18 to TRBJ2-1; D may be TRBD1 (6 bases). The germline V gene encodes CDR1 KGHSH and CDR2 LQKENI. V was clipped by 3 bases and J by 7 bases, with 19 bases between them. The CDR3 has 16 amino acids. The DNA for the CDR3 is TGTGCCAGCTCACCTACATCTCAGGGGATTTTGAATGAGCAGTTCTTC. Translated: CASSPTSQGILNEQFF.

The chain's CDR3 is CASSLAGGFSYNEQFF. In nucleotides, the CDR3 is TGTGCCAGCAGCTTAGCGGGGGGATTCTCCTACAATGAGCAGTTCTTC. V is TRBV7-3 and J is TRBJ2-1; 8 positions agree with TRBD2. V shed 2 bases, J shed 0 bases, and the junction held 3 bases outside the gene matches. Germline V gene lookup returns CDR1 SGHTA and CDR2 FQGTGA. CDR3 length equals 16 residues.

This sequence joins TRBV5-1 and TRBJ1-2; D is possibly TRBD1 (6 bases). The CDR3 sequence is 13 residues long. Trimming cost V 0 bases and J 8 bases, with 11 bases left between them. Germline CDR1 reads SGHRS; CDR2 reads YFSETQ. CDR3 coding DNA: TGCGCCAGCAGCTTGGCATCAGGGGAGGGCTACACCTTC. It translates to CASSLASGEGYTF.

The V and J genes are TRBV5-1 and TRBJ1-6, with no clear D. This CDR3 has 17 residues. Germline V gives CDR1 SGHRS, CDR2 YFSETQ. Trimming took off 1 base at V and 10 bases at J, with 21 bases between the two ends. Here the CDR3 DNA reads TGCGCCAGCAGCTTGATTTTTATGTCAGGAGGTGGGTCACCCCTCCACTTT. This codes for CASSLIFMSGGGSPLHF.

V is TRBV3-1 (or the pseudogene TRBV3-2) and J is TRBJ1-6; D perhaps matches TRBD1 (6 bases). CDR1 LGHDT and CDR2 YNNKEL come from the germline V gene (reference sequence). V lost 4 bases and J lost 13, with 17 bases in between. The CDR3 is 14 amino acids. CDR3 DNA: TGTGCCAGCAGCCCCCATGGGGGGGCCCTCCCCCTCCACTTT. Translation gives CASSPHGGALPLHF.

The rearrangement joins TRBV7-3 to TRBJ2-7, with TRBD1 matching over 7 bases. The CDR3 has 13 amino acids. Unmatched junction bases numbered 4, after V lost 5 bases and J lost 3 bases. Germline V gives CDR1 SGHTA, CDR2 FQGTGA. The CDR3 region has the DNA TGTGCCAGCAGCCCGGGACAGTACTACGAGCAGTACTTC. Protein sequence: CASSPGQYYEQYF.

This chain joins TRBV4-2 and TRBJ1-2, with TRBD1 identical over 7 bases. The V and J ends lost 1 base and 10 bases, in that order; junction bases with no gene match: 18. The CDR3 extends over 17 amino acids. The germline V gene encodes CDR1 LGHNA and CDR2 YNFKEQ. CDR3 DNA sequence: TGTGCCAGCAGCCAAGTCGGGCGGACCGACAGGGCCGCGGTCTACACCTTC. Amino acid sequence: CASSQVGRTDRAAVYTF.

The rearrangement links TRBV4-2 to TRBJ2-3; TRBD2 aligns across 7 bases. The CDR3 loop spans 16 amino acids. After removal of 4 bases from V and 0 bases from J, the junction contained 7 bases not matched to a gene. The germline CDR1 and CDR2 sequences are LGHNA and YNFKEQ. In nucleotides, the CDR3 is TGTGCCAGCAGCCGAGAGGGGCGGGGGAGCACAGATACGCAGTATTTT. It specifies CASSREGRGSTDTQYF.

This chain uses TRBV6-4 with TRBJ2-1, with TRBD1 matching 9 bases. The germline V gene has CDR1 MRHNA and CDR2 SNTAGT. V shed 0 bases and J 4 bases; nucleotides not matched to a gene: 1. The CDR3 runs to 15 residues. The CDR3 is CASSDSTGGYNEQFF. CDR3 sequence (DNA): TGTGCCAGCAGTGACTCGACAGGGGGTTACAATGAGCAGTTCTTC.

This chain uses TRBV4-2 with TRBJ1-6; D is ambiguous. V was cut by 0 bases and J by 8 bases, with 11 bases left in between. CDR1 LGHNA and CDR2 YNFKEQ come from the germline V gene. CDR3 length: 15 residues. The CDR3 protein is CASSQEGGVHSPLHF. In nucleotides, the CDR3 is TGTGCCAGCAGCCAAGAAGGCGGTGTGCATTCACCCCTCCACTTT.